Listed below are T cell receptor beta chains from one sample, sequenced in a study of cytomegalovirus exposure and HLA in healthy donors. The method was immunoSEQ multiplex PCR; TCRdb's version includes in-frame clones alone and lacks a portion of them. The sample holds approximately 110,000 clones, over 60% seen once. The sequencing input was PBMCs. These receptors were collected from a woman aged 18-30 years in good health and CMV-seropositive. Each CDR3 is given with its conserved first and last residue. D genes are given only for firm matches. Clone size, where shown, is once, few, many, or a class for clones that have expanded.

j_gene: TRBJ2-3
v_gene: TRBV30
d_gene: -
abundance: -
CDR3nt: TGTGCGCACACCGAGGGGGGGGCTTCAACAGATACGCAGTATTTT
CDR3aa: CAHTEGGASTDTQYF

j_gene: TRBJ1-4
v_gene: TRBV7-9
d_gene: -
abundance: -
CDR3nt: TGTGCCAGCAGCTTAGATGGGGCTTACGAAAAACTGTTTTTT
CDR3aa: CASSLDGAYEKLFF

j_gene: TRBJ1-1
v_gene: TRBV2
d_gene: -
abundance: -
CDR3nt: TGTGCCAGCAGTTCGGACAGTTCGGCGGCAGGTGAAGCTTTCTTT
CDR3aa: CASSSDSSAAGEAFF

j_gene: TRBJ1-3
v_gene: TRBV9
d_gene: -
abundance: -
CDR3nt: TGTGCCAGCAGCCTATATTCGGGGTCTGGAAACACCATATATTTT
CDR3aa: CASSLYSGSGNTIYF

j_gene: TRBJ1-1
v_gene: TRBV6-4
d_gene: -
abundance: -
CDR3nt: TGTGCCAGCAGTGAGGGCCGGAACACTGAAGCTTTCTTT
CDR3aa: CASSEGRNTEAFF

j_gene: TRBJ2-7
v_gene: TRBV10-3
d_gene: -
abundance: -
CDR3nt: TGTGCCATCAGCAGGGGATCATACGAGCAGTACTTC
CDR3aa: CAISRGSYEQYF

j_gene: TRBJ2-7
v_gene: TRBV6-7
d_gene: -
abundance: few
CDR3nt: TGTGCCAGCAGTTGGAGGGCGGCGGAGCAGTACTTC
CDR3aa: CASSWRAAEQYF

j_gene: TRBJ1-5
v_gene: TRBV6-6
d_gene: -
abundance: -
CDR3nt: TGTGCCAGCTTAAGGGGAAGCAATCAGCCCCAGCATTTT
CDR3aa: CASLRGSNQPQHF

j_gene: TRBJ2-1
v_gene: TRBV5-1
d_gene: TRBD2
abundance: -
CDR3nt: TGCGCCAGCAGTTTTGGACTAGCGGGAGACAATGAGCAGTTCTTC
CDR3aa: CASSFGLAGDNEQFF

j_gene: TRBJ2-3
v_gene: TRBV5-5
d_gene: -
abundance: -
CDR3nt: TGTGCCAGCAGCTCGCCGAACGGAATGGCGGGCCGCAGCACAGATACGCAGTATTTT
CDR3aa: CASSSPNGMAGRSTDTQYF

j_gene: TRBJ1-1
v_gene: TRBV28
d_gene: -
abundance: -
CDR3nt: TGTGCCAGCAGTTTCAGGGAGAACACTGAAGCTTTCTTT
CDR3aa: CASSFRENTEAFF

j_gene: TRBJ2-7
v_gene: TRBV5-6
d_gene: -
abundance: few
CDR3nt: TGTGCCAGCAGCTTCACGGGGGACTTGGTGTACGAGCAGTACTTC
CDR3aa: CASSFTGDLVYEQYF

j_gene: TRBJ1-3
v_gene: TRBV28
d_gene: TRBD1
abundance: -
CDR3nt: TGTGCCAGCTCGGGACAGGGGCGCCCCGGATATTTT
CDR3aa: CASSGQGRPGYF

j_gene: TRBJ2-1
v_gene: TRBV2
d_gene: TRBD2
abundance: -
CDR3nt: TGTGCCAGCAGTTTCGCACGCGGGGGTTTTGAAAACTCCCTCTCCTACAATGAGCAGTTCTTC
CDR3aa: CASSFARGGFENSLSYNEQFF

j_gene: TRBJ1-1
v_gene: TRBV11-3
d_gene: TRBD1
abundance: -
CDR3nt: TGTGCCAGCAGCACCGAAACAGGGGACACTGAAGCTTTCTTT
CDR3aa: CASSTETGDTEAFF

j_gene: TRBJ1-1
v_gene: TRBV27
d_gene: TRBD1
abundance: once
CDR3nt: TGTGCCAGCAGTTTTGGACAGGGAAACACTGAAGCTTTCTTT
CDR3aa: CASSFGQGNTEAFF

j_gene: TRBJ2-1
v_gene: TRBV5-1
d_gene: -
abundance: -
CDR3nt: TGCGCCAGCAGTTCGTCAGTCAACTACAATGAGCAGTTCTTC
CDR3aa: CASSSSVNYNEQFF

j_gene: TRBJ2-1
v_gene: TRBV5-1
d_gene: TRBD2
abundance: -
CDR3nt: TGCGCCAGCAGCTGGGGGACTAGTATACACAATGAGCAGTTCTTC
CDR3aa: CASSWGTSIHNEQFF

j_gene: TRBJ1-1
v_gene: TRBV7-2
d_gene: TRBD1
abundance: -
CDR3nt: TGTGCCAGCAGCTTATGGTCAGGGGGCTCGAGTACTGAAGCTTTCTTT
CDR3aa: CASSLWSGGSSTEAFF

j_gene: TRBJ1-1
v_gene: TRBV6-1
d_gene: -
abundance: -
CDR3nt: TGTGCCAGCAGTGACGCCAGGTCCGCGAACACTGAAGCTTTCTTT
CDR3aa: CASSDARSANTEAFF

j_gene: TRBJ1-1
v_gene: TRBV5-1
d_gene: -
abundance: -
CDR3nt: TGCGCCAGCAGCTTGGAGGTACAGCCGAACACTGAAGCTTTCTTT
CDR3aa: CASSLEVQPNTEAFF

j_gene: TRBJ1-1
v_gene: TRBV28
d_gene: TRBD1
abundance: -
CDR3nt: TGTGCCAGCAGTCGGGACAGGGGGCTCGCTGAAGCTTTCTTT
CDR3aa: CASSRDRGLAEAFF

j_gene: TRBJ2-7
v_gene: TRBV19
d_gene: TRBD1
abundance: -
CDR3nt: TGTGCCAGTAGTACCCGCGGGACAGGGGTTTCCTACGAGCAGTACTTC
CDR3aa: CASSTRGTGVSYEQYF

j_gene: TRBJ1-5
v_gene: TRBV18
d_gene: -
abundance: -
CDR3nt: TGTGCCAGCTCCTTGGGGCCGAATAGCAATCAGCCCCAGCATTTT
CDR3aa: CASSLGPNSNQPQHF

j_gene: TRBJ1-2
v_gene: TRBV11-2
d_gene: -
abundance: -
CDR3nt: TGTGCCAGCAGCTTAGTAGGCAGGCAAAATGGCTACACCTTC
CDR3aa: CASSLVGRQNGYTF

j_gene: TRBJ1-2
v_gene: TRBV30
d_gene: -
abundance: few
CDR3nt: TGTGCCTGGAGTGCCTCCGGGACACATGGCTACACCTTC
CDR3aa: CAWSASGTHGYTF

j_gene: TRBJ2-6
v_gene: TRBV15
d_gene: -
abundance: -
CDR3nt: TGTGCCACCAGCTCGCCCAGGGGAAATGGGGCCAACGTCCTGACTTTC
CDR3aa: CATSSPRGNGANVLTF

j_gene: TRBJ2-1
v_gene: TRBV28
d_gene: TRBD1
abundance: -
CDR3nt: TGTGCCACCACGGGGACAGGGATCGATGAGCAGTTCTTC
CDR3aa: CATTGTGIDEQFF

j_gene: TRBJ1-4
v_gene: TRBV30
d_gene: -
abundance: -
CDR3nt: TGTGCCTGGAGTGTACCTAGGCGTAATGAAAAACTGTTTTTT
CDR3aa: CAWSVPRRNEKLFF

j_gene: TRBJ2-1
v_gene: TRBV5-1
d_gene: -
abundance: -
CDR3nt: TGCGCCAGCAGCTGGAGGTTAGCTGAAGAGCAGTTCTTC
CDR3aa: CASSWRLAEEQFF

j_gene: TRBJ1-1
v_gene: TRBV10-3
d_gene: -
abundance: -
CDR3nt: TGTGCCATCAGTGAGTCGACCGGCGGGCGCGACACTGAAGCTTTCTTT
CDR3aa: CAISESTGGRDTEAFF

j_gene: TRBJ1-1
v_gene: TRBV6-1
d_gene: -
abundance: -
CDR3nt: TGTGCCAGCAGTCCCTGGGACATCGTAAACACTGAAGCTTTCTTT
CDR3aa: CASSPWDIVNTEAFF

j_gene: TRBJ1-3
v_gene: TRBV19
d_gene: TRBD1
abundance: -
CDR3nt: TGTGCCAGTAGTATAGGTCGAACAGGGGCGAGGGGAAACACCATATATTTT
CDR3aa: CASSIGRTGARGNTIYF

j_gene: TRBJ1-5
v_gene: TRBV27
d_gene: -
abundance: -
CDR3nt: TGTGCCAGCAGTTTACGGGACACCTATCAGCCCCAGCATTTT
CDR3aa: CASSLRDTYQPQHF

j_gene: TRBJ2-1
v_gene: TRBV10-1
d_gene: -
abundance: -
CDR3nt: TGCGCCAGCAGTGAGGGATTGATGGGCGATGAGCAGTTCTTC
CDR3aa: CASSEGLMGDEQFF

j_gene: TRBJ2-3
v_gene: TRBV30
d_gene: TRBD1
abundance: -
CDR3nt: TGTGCCTGTTTACCGGGACAGGTCTCCGTGGAAGATACGCAGTATTTT
CDR3aa: CACLPGQVSVEDTQYF

j_gene: TRBJ1-3
v_gene: TRBV5-1
d_gene: TRBD1
abundance: -
CDR3nt: TGCGCCAGCAGCCCGGGACAGGGTTCTGGAAACACCATATATTTT
CDR3aa: CASSPGQGSGNTIYF

j_gene: TRBJ1-1
v_gene: TRBV2
d_gene: -
abundance: few
CDR3nt: TGTGCCAGCAGTGGCGGGGAGAGATACACTGAAGCTTTCTTT
CDR3aa: CASSGGERYTEAFF

j_gene: TRBJ2-5
v_gene: TRBV12-5
d_gene: -
abundance: -
CDR3nt: TGTGCTAGTGGACGCTTCGGGTACCAAGAGACCCAGTACTTC
CDR3aa: CASGRFGYQETQYF

j_gene: TRBJ2-2
v_gene: TRBV7-8
d_gene: TRBD2
abundance: -
CDR3nt: TGTGCCAGCAGCTTACTTAGGGCTAGCGGGAGCACCGGGGAGCTGTTTTTT
CDR3aa: CASSLLRASGSTGELFF

j_gene: TRBJ1-2
v_gene: TRBV7-9
d_gene: -
abundance: -
CDR3nt: TGTGCCAGCACCTTAACGGGGGATGGCTACACCTTC
CDR3aa: CASTLTGDGYTF

j_gene: TRBJ1-1
v_gene: TRBV7-6
d_gene: -
abundance: -
CDR3nt: TGTGCCAGCAGCTTAACTGACGGAGGCTTGCTGAACACTGAAGCTTTCTTT
CDR3aa: CASSLTDGGLLNTEAFF

j_gene: TRBJ2-1
v_gene: TRBV28
d_gene: TRBD2
abundance: -
CDR3nt: TGTGCCAGCACCGCGGGGGGGAAGGACAATGAGCAGTTCTTC
CDR3aa: CASTAGGKDNEQFF

j_gene: TRBJ2-1
v_gene: TRBV7-9
d_gene: -
abundance: -
CDR3nt: TGTGCCAGCAGCGGGCCCCGGGGGATCGGTAATGAGCAGTTCTTC
CDR3aa: CASSGPRGIGNEQFF

j_gene: TRBJ1-1
v_gene: TRBV23-1
d_gene: -
abundance: once
CDR3nt: TGCGCCAGCAGAAGGGTTACCAGGGATCTCCAAGCTTTCTTT
CDR3aa: CASRRVTRDLQAFF

j_gene: TRBJ2-7
v_gene: TRBV30
d_gene: TRBD2
abundance: -
CDR3nt: TGTGCCTGGAGCCTCGGACTAGCGGGAGTACAGTACTTC
CDR3aa: CAWSLGLAGVQYF

j_gene: TRBJ1-2
v_gene: TRBV5-6
d_gene: -
abundance: -
CDR3nt: TGTGCCAGCAGCTGGGGGGGGCTCGGTGGCTACACCTTC
CDR3aa: CASSWGGLGGYTF

j_gene: TRBJ2-7
v_gene: TRBV6-6
d_gene: TRBD1
abundance: -
CDR3nt: TGTGCCAGCAGCCCAAACAGGGGGTCCTACGAGCAGTACTTC
CDR3aa: CASSPNRGSYEQYF

j_gene: TRBJ2-1
v_gene: TRBV7-3
d_gene: -
abundance: -
CDR3nt: TGTGCCAGCAGCGTTATGGTAGTGGCCTACAATGAGCAGTTCTTC
CDR3aa: CASSVMVVAYNEQFF

j_gene: TRBJ2-7
v_gene: TRBV25-1
d_gene: -
abundance: -
CDR3nt: TGTGCCAGCAGTGAATTTGGGCAGGGGCGCTACGAGCAGTACTTC
CDR3aa: CASSEFGQGRYEQYF

j_gene: TRBJ1-1
v_gene: TRBV5-4
d_gene: -
abundance: -
CDR3nt: TGTGCCAGCAGCTTGGCCACGGGGGGGCGCGGGGCTTTCTTT
CDR3aa: CASSLATGGRGAFF

j_gene: TRBJ2-3
v_gene: TRBV7-9
d_gene: -
abundance: few
CDR3nt: TGTGCCAGCAGCTTAGACTCGGATACGCAGTATTTT
CDR3aa: CASSLDSDTQYF

j_gene: TRBJ2-1
v_gene: TRBV13
d_gene: TRBD1
abundance: once
CDR3nt: TGTGCCAGCAGCCCGGGACAGGAAGCGAAGAATGAGCAGTTCTTC
CDR3aa: CASSPGQEAKNEQFF

j_gene: TRBJ2-7
v_gene: TRBV7-2
d_gene: -
abundance: -
CDR3nt: TGTGCCAGCAGCTTAGACATAAGACTCTTTCTGGAGGACGAGCAGTACTTC
CDR3aa: CASSLDIRLFLEDEQYF

j_gene: TRBJ2-3
v_gene: TRBV2
d_gene: -
abundance: -
CDR3nt: TGTGCCAGCAGTTCAATTTCAGCAGATACGCAGTATTTT
CDR3aa: CASSSISADTQYF